This T cell receptor (beta chain) was obtained from a study of human T cells and chemical hapten exposure (dated by TCRdb to about 2021). With regard to the full study: The libraries were sequenced as a pool, and the TCR yield per sample differed mostly because of small variations in library volumes within the pool. Peripheral blood TCR repertoire changes were tracked in vivo in alopecia patients during primary and secondary sensitization to the hapten diphenylcyclopropenone (DPC). Overall study results and their limits: No change with DPC sensitization was found in the number of TCRs above 1 in 1000 frequency, and no evidence of global repertoire structure alterations was found. Repeated subsampling changed both the strength of the expansion versus patch-test correlation and the threshold at which that correlation became significant.

The CDR3 sequence holds 13 residues, the cysteine and phenylalanine included. Kept here is only the CDR3 DNA, which spans 39 bases and is read in frame from base 1. CDR1 and CDR2 (DFQATT, SNEGSKA) derive from the germline V gene (reference sequence). V is cut back by 6 bases and J by 8 bases, with 6 bases in the junction unmatched. During library preparation, unique molecular identifiers were attached to individual cDNA molecules so that TCRs could be counted in a quantitative, reproducible way. Each blood RNA sample was used to sequence both TCR alpha and TCR beta chains. The study's processing was this. Samples had a median of about 90,000 TCRs, with a range from roughly 23,224 to 700,000. The Decombinator software suite was used to annotate V, J and CDR3 in the TCR reads. For PS versus PT1 abundance plots, all samples were subsampled to the same number of TCRs (28,000). TCRs were defined as expanded if absent before sensitization and observed at least eight times at the 2-week time point. The public reads were run again by TCRdb, first through fastp at Q25 and then through MiXCR, and only productive beta chains were kept. Entries are consolidated by CDR3 protein sequence, retaining the most common genes and DNA. These V and J calls are TCRdb output, not the study's own analysis. This sample comprises 120,000 or so distinct CDR3 sequences, around 8.5% of them detected only once. The top ten clonotypes cover about 1.4% of the sample.

With regard to this clonotype: Its recognized antigen is unknown. Qualities for individual bases were not recorded, and no much larger clone is one base off.

Unfractionated whole blood was collected in Tempus Blood RNA tubes, and total RNA was extracted from that blood. A handful of healthy volunteers were used as TCR sequencing controls and were bled at day 0, 2 weeks and 6 weeks. This receptor was identified in a human donor in good health. Some clones in this sample may be carry-over from other donors' samples. Donor details come from another sample of the same person, matched by shared clones. In this chain, TRBV20-1 is recombined with TRBJ2-3, and 12 bases in between align with TRBD2. The source material was whole blood. The DNA sequence follows: TGCAGTGCCCGGAGGACTAGCGGGGCTACGCAGTATTTT. This is translated as CSARRTSGATQYF.